Below are 16 T cell receptor beta chains sequenced from a single sample in a study of regulatory T cells in long-lasting Graves disease. Libraries of TCR beta came from iRepertoire HTBI primers plus Arm-PCR of CDR3 regions. TCRdb redid the calling of the multiplex PCR reads with MiXCR, one entry per CDR3 protein. The table records roughly 610,000 distinct CDR3 sequences, less than 20% of them present only once. Time point in this sample: newly diagnosed GD, antithyroid drugs for less than 3 months. Scientists built the TCR library using RNA that was extracted from PBMCs. The sample was also reused in another study, on T cells in Graves' hyperthyroidism and ophthalmopathy.

The specimen comprised peripheral blood mononuclear cells (PBMCs), sampled at new diagnosis, from a patient treated with antithyroid drugs. Source of these receptors: a woman in her twenties or thirties with Graves disease.

The chain has TRBV20-1 and TRBJ2-7; D is uncertain. Trimming took 0 bases from V and 5 from J, leaving 14 bases between them. The germline V gene has CDR1 DFQATT and CDR2 SNEGSKA (reference sequence). This CDR3 comprises 14 residues. The CDR3 coding sequence is TGCAGTGCTAGAGAGCCCACCGTGACTGACGAGCAGTACTTC. Translating gives CSAREPTVTDEQYF.

The V gene is TRBV20-1, the J gene TRBJ2-3; TRBD1 aligns across 8 bases. This CDR3 comprises 15 residues. The trim removed 3 bases at V and 3 bases at J, leaving 8 bases unmatched. Germline V gene data show CDR1 as DFQATT and CDR2 as SNEGSKA (reference sequence). CDR3 sequence reads: CSASVQGAPTDTQYF. In nucleotides, the CDR3 is TGCAGTGCTAGTGTTCAGGGGGCGCCGACAGATACGCAGTATTTT.

There are a few counts of this clonotype. The chain joins TRBV6-1 to TRBJ2-3; D unclear. This CDR3 comprises 13 residues. V was trimmed by 6 bases and J by 4 bases, leaving 11 bases between them. In germline, CDR1 is MNHNS, CDR2 SASEGT. In DNA, the CDR3 is TGTGCCAGCAGGCCTCGTCCCTCAGATACGCAGTATTTT. Translation: CASRPRPSDTQYF.

This clonotype turned up a few times. The chain recombines TRBV24-1 with TRBJ2-1; D ambiguous. The CDR3 runs to 12 residues. CDR1 is KGHDR, CDR2 SFDVKD, per germline. V was cut by 6 bases and J by 4 bases, with 6 bases left in between. This CDR3 is CATSSRYNEQFF. CDR3 in DNA: TGTGCCACCAGTAGCCGGTACAATGAGCAGTTCTTC.

This sequence joins TRBV11-2 and TRBJ2-6; D may be TRBD2 (5 bases). The CDR3 length is 17 residues. Trimming cost V 0 bases and J 2 bases, with 11 bases left between them. Per the germline V gene, CDR1 is SGHAT and CDR2 is FQNNGV. CDR3 nucleotides: TGTGCCAGCAGCTTAGATGGGATCGGGGCTGGGGCCAACGTCCTGACTTTC. Its translation is CASSLDGIGAGANVLTF.

This clonotype was observed once. The CDR3 DNA sequence: TGTGCCAGCAGCTTGGAGGGACTAGCTAGAGAAGCGCAGTATTTT. Its translation: CASSLEGLAREAQYF. V is TRBV5-5 and J is TRBJ2-3; 9 bases align to TRBD2. The CDR3 has 15 residues. Germline assignment: CDR1 SGHKS and CDR2 YYEKEE (reference sequence). V lost 0 bases, J lost 10 bases, and 9 bases stayed unmatched.

J is TRBJ2-5 and V is TRBV5-1; 7 bases fit TRBD1. This CDR3 comprises 14 residues. The germline CDR1 and CDR2 sequences are SGHRS and YFSETQ. V shed 5 bases and J 0 bases; nucleotides not matched to a gene: 4. For the CDR3, the DNA is TGCGCCAGCAGAGAGGGGGCTAACCAAGAGACCCAGTACTTC. Encoded protein: CASREGANQETQYF. The full variable domain, rest sourced from reference TRBV5-1 and TRBJ2-5, is KAGVTQTPRYLIKTRGQQVTLSCSPISGHRSVSWYQQTPGQGLQFLFEYFSETQRNKGNFPGRFSGRQFSNSRSEMNVSTLELGDSALYLCASREGANQETQYFGPGTRLLVL.

Ten or more counts support this clonotype. The chain joins TRBV6-1 to TRBJ2-6, with D tentatively TRBD2 (6 bases). This CDR3 region has 17 residues. The V end was cut by 5 bases, the J end by 3 bases, with 17 bases between. Germline CDR1 reads MNHNS; CDR2 reads SASEGT. The CDR3 loop reads CASSRRGVGGGANVLTF. In nucleotides, the CDR3 is TGTGCCAGCAGTCGGAGGGGTGTAGGTGGTGGGGCCAACGTCCTGACTTTC.

The chain combines TRBV28 with TRBJ2-1, with TRBD2 matching 7 bases. CDR3 length: 13 residues. Germline V lookup: CDR1 MDHEN, CDR2 SYDVKM. The J segment lost 12 bases and the V segment lost 11 bases, leaving 16 bases of the junction unmatched. The chain's CDR3 is CAHSGTQTLGQFF. CDR3 nucleotide sequence: TGTGCCCACAGCGGGACCCAAACATTAGGGCAGTTCTTC. The variable domain in full, completed from reference TRBV28 and TRBJ2-1, reads DVKVTQSSRYLVKRTGEKVFLECVQDMDHENMFWYRQDPGLGLRLIYFSYDVKMKEKGDIPEGYSVSREKKERFSLILESASTNQTSMYLCAHSGTQTLGQFFGPGTRLTVL.

Concerning this clonotype: It may be a read error: a sequence one base away is much more abundant. This rearrangement joins TRBV30 to TRBJ2-1; D unclear. In germline, CDR1 is GTSNPN, CDR2 SVGIG (reference sequence). V gave up 2 bases and J gave up 9 bases, with 5 bases separating them. The CDR3 totals 10 residues. This CDR3 is CAWSRVEQFF. CDR3 coding DNA: TGTGCCTGGAGTAGGGTTGAGCAGTTCTTC.

In this sample, this clonotype turned up many times. The chain links TRBV24-1 to TRBJ2-7, with TRBD2 as a possible D gene (5 bases). V was pared by 3 bases and J by 6 bases, with 14 bases between. The CDR3 loop spans 14 amino acids. The germline V gene encodes CDR1 KGHDR and CDR2 SFDVKD. In nucleotides, the CDR3 is TGTGCCACCAGTGATCCGGGGAATCCAGGCGAGCAGTACTTC. This encodes CATSDPGNPGEQYF.

This sequence joins TRBV14 and TRBJ2-5, with D perhaps matching TRBD2 (6 bases). The CDR3 covers 14 residues. In germline, CDR1 is SGHDN, CDR2 FVKESK. Between the trimmed V and J ends, which lost 7 bases and 5 bases, there was a span of 17 bases. The CDR3 DNA sequence: TGTGCCAGCAACGCGGGACTGCGAGTGGAGACCCAGTACTTC. Its protein product is CASNAGLRVETQYF.

This clonotype has a handful of counts. The chain recombines TRBV5-1 with TRBJ2-1; 7 positions agree with TRBD1. Germline loops: CDR1 SGHRS, CDR2 YFSETQ. The CDR3 extends over 14 amino acids. Germline trimming cut 1 base from V and 6 bases from J; bases unmatched to any gene: 4. CDR3 coding DNA: TGCGCCAGCAGCTTGTTTGCAGGGGGCAATGAGCAGTTCTTC. It specifies CASSLFAGGNEQFF.

The chain carries TRBV6-1 and TRBJ2-7; D ambiguous. CDR1 is MNHNS and CDR2 is SASEGT in the germline V gene. With 7 bases removed from V and 0 bases from J, the gap between germline ends came to 10 bases. This CDR3 is built from 13 residues. The CDR3 DNA reads as TGTGCCAGCACGAGACTTGGCTCCTACGAGCAGTACTTC. This encodes CASTRLGSYEQYF.

This clonotype has at least ten counts. The chain links TRBV7-2 to TRBJ1-2, with D possibly being TRBD1 (6 bases). V was trimmed by 0 bases and J by 3 bases, leaving 14 bases between them. Germline assignment: CDR1 SGHTA and CDR2 FQGNSA. This CDR3 has 16 residues. CDR3 in DNA: TGTGCCAGCAGCTTAGCGCTGGGGGCCGAGGACTATGGCTACACCTTC. Protein: CASSLALGAEDYGYTF.

Many counts were recorded for this clonotype. The rearrangement joins TRBV7-8 to TRBJ1-2, with a possible D match to TRBD1 (5 bases). The CDR3 is 13 residues long. V gave up 5 bases and J gave up 7 bases, with 14 bases separating them. Germline CDR1 and CDR2: SGHVS and FQNEAQ. The CDR3 reads CASSPKDTTGYTF. In nucleotides, the CDR3 is TGTGCCAGCAGCCCAAAGGACACGACTGGCTACACCTTC.